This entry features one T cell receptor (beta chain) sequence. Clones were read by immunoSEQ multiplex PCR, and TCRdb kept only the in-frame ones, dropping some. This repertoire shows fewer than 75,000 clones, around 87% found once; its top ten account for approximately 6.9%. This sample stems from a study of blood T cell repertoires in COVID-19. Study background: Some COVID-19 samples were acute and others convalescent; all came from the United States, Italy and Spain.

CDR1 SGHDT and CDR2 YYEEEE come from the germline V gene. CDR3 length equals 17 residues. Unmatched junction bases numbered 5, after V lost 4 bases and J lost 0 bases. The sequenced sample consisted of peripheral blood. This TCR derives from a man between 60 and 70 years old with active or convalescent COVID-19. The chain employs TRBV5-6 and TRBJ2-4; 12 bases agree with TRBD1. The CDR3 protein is CASSRLGQGAAKNIQYF. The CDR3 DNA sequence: TGTGCCAGCAGCCGTTTGGGACAGGGGGCAGCCAAAAACATTCAGTACTTC.